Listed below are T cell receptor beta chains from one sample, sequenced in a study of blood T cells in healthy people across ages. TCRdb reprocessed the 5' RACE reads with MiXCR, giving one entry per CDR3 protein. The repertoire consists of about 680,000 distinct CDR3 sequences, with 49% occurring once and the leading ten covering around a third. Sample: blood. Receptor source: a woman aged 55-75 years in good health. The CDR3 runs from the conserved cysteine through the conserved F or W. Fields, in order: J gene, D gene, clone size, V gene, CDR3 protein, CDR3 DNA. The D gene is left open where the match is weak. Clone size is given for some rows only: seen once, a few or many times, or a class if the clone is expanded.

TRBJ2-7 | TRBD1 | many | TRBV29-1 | CSAGDSYEQYF | TGCAGCGCCGGGGACAGTTACGAGCAGTACTTC
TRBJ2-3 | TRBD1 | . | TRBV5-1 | CATDRGEGTDTQYF | TGCGCCACGGACAGGGGTGAGGGAACAGATACGCAGTATTTT
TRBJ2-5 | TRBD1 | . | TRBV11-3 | CASSGTEETQYF | TGTGCCAGCTCGGGGACAGAAGAGACCCAGTACTTC
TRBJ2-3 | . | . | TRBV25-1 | CASSTRRTISTDTQYF | TGTGCCAGCAGTACCCGGAGGACGATTAGCACAGATACGCAGTATTTT
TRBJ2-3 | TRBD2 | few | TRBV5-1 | CASSTGTSGRSDTQYF | TGCGCCAGCAGCACAGGGACTAGCGGGAGATCAGATACGCAGTATTTT
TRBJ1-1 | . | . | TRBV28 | CASSSQPVFTEAFF | TGTGCCAGCAGTTCGCAACCAGTGTTCACTGAAGCTTTCTTT
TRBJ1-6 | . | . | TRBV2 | CASSAQTGYNSPLHF | TGTGCCAGCAGTGCCCAGACAGGCTATAATTCACCCCTCCACTTT
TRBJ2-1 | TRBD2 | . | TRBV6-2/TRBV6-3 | CASSYFGTSGSGNEQFF | TGTGCCAGCAGTTACTTCGGGACTAGCGGGAGTGGAAATGAGCAGTTCTTC
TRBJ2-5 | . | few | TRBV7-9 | CASSLTGYGQETQYF | TGTGCCAGCAGCTTAACAGGGTATGGGCAAGAGACCCAGTACTTC
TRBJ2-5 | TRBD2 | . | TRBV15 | CVTSRVAGGPETQYF | TGTGTCACCAGCAGAGTAGCGGGGGGTCCAGAGACCCAGTACTTC
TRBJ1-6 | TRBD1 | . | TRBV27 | CASSWDRRVYNSPLHF | TGTGCCAGCAGTTGGGACAGGAGGGTCTATAATTCACCCCTCCACTTT
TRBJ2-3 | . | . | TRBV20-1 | CSAGFTTDTQYF | TGCAGTGCTGGATTTACCACAGATACGCAGTATTTT
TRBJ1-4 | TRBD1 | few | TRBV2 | CASGTGTGGSLLFF | TGTGCCAGCGGGACCGGGACAGGGGGCTCTCTACTGTTTTTT
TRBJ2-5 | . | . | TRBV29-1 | CSVTMPIGTQYF | TGCAGCGTTACTATGCCCATAGGGACCCAGTACTTC
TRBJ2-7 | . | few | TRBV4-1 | CASSQGPLSSQTYEQYF | TGCGCCAGCAGCCAAGGACCTCTTTCGTCTCAAACCTACGAGCAGTACTTC
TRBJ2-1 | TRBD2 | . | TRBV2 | CASGGLAGRGEQFF | TGTGCCAGCGGCGGACTAGCGGGAAGGGGTGAGCAGTTCTTC
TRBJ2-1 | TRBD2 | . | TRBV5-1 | CASSTGLADSSYNEQFF | TGCGCCAGCAGCACGGGACTAGCCGACAGCTCCTACAATGAGCAGTTCTTC
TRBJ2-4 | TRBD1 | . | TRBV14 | CASRQTGAKNIQYF | TGTGCCAGCAGGCAGACAGGGGCCAAAAACATTCAGTACTTC
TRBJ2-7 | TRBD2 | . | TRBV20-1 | CSATGTSGRSYEQYF | TGCAGTGCTACCGGGACTAGCGGGAGGTCCTACGAGCAGTACTTC
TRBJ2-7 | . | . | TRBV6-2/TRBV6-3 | CASSYRGAYYEQYF | TGTGCCAGCAGTTACCGGGGCGCTTACTACGAGCAGTACTTC
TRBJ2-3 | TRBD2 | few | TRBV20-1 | CSATRPFSGRPTDTQYF | TGCAGTGCTACCCGGCCCTTTAGCGGGAGGCCCACAGATACGCAGTATTTT
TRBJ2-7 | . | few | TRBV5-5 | CASSLSTPSYEQYF | TGTGCCAGCAGCTTGTCTACGCCCTCCTACGAGCAGTACTTC
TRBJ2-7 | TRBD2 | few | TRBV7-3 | CASSLDGREGLHEQYF | TGTGCCAGCAGCTTAGATGGGCGGGAGGGCCTCCACGAGCAGTACTTC
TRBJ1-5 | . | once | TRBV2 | CASSAIWGDQPQHF | TGTGCCAGCAGTGCTATATGGGGGGATCAGCCCCAGCATTTT
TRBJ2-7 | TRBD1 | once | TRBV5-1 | CASSLADRAGEQYF | TGCGCCAGCAGCTTGGCGGACAGGGCCGGCGAGCAGTACTTC
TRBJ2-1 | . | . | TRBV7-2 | CASSLAQGTYEQFF | TGTGCCAGCAGCTTAGCGCAGGGGACATATGAGCAGTTCTTC
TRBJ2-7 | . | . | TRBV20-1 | CSASSSKGGNYEQYF | TGCAGTGCTAGCTCTAGTAAGGGGGGGAACTACGAGCAGTACTTC
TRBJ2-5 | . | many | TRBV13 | CASSLEDRWETQYF | TGTGCCAGCAGCTTGGAGGATCGTTGGGAGACCCAGTACTTC
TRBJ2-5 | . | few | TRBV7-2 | CASSLEEEGSQYF | TGTGCCAGTAGCTTAGAGGAGGAAGGGTCCCAGTACTTC
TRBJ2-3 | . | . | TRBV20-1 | CSGPDSEHSTDTQYF | TGCAGTGGCCCGGACAGTGAGCATAGCACAGATACGCAGTATTTT
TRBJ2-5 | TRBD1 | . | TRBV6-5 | CASSPRTGSSVEYF | TGTGCCAGCAGCCCACGGACAGGGAGCTCCGTCGAGTACTTC
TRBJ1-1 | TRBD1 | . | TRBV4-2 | CASSPGTGVNTEAFF | TGTGCCAGCAGCCCGGGAACAGGGGTCAACACTGAAGCTTTCTTT
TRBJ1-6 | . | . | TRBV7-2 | CASSLRRGINSPLHF | TGTGCCAGCAGCTTAAGGCGGGGGATTAATTCACCCCTCCACTTT
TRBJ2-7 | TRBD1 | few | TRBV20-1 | CSAPDRESYEQYF | TGCAGTGCTCCGGACAGGGAATCCTACGAGCAGTACTTC
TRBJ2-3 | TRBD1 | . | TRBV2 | CASKPGQYTDTQYF | TGTGCCAGCAAGCCGGGACAGTACACAGATACGCAGTATTTT
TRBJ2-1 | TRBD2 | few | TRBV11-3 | CASSPSGGDEQFF | TGTGCCAGCAGCCCCTCGGGGGGGGATGAGCAGTTCTTC
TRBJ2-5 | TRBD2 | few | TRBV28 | CASSFFSTGGPLQETQYF | TGTGCCAGCAGTTTTTTCTCGACGGGGGGGCCCCTCCAAGAGACCCAGTACTTC
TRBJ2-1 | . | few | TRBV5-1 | CASSSQSYNEQFF | TGCGCCAGCAGCTCCCAGTCCTACAATGAGCAGTTCTTC
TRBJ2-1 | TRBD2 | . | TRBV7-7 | CASSSGLLTYNEQFF | TGTGCTAGCAGCTCGGGACTACTCACCTACAATGAGCAGTTCTTC
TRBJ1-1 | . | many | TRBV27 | CASSYPLGREAFF | TGTGCCAGCAGTTATCCCCTTGGACGAGAAGCTTTCTTT
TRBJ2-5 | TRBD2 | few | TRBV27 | CASRRLAGTGETQYF | TGTGCCAGCAGAAGACTAGCGGGGACGGGAGAGACCCAGTACTTC
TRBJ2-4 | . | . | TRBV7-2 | CASSCDRKVYEEQYF | TGTGCCAGCAGCTGTGACAGAAAGGTCTACGAAGAGCAGTACTTC
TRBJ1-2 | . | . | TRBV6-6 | CASHDTGIHGYTF | TGTGCCAGCCACGACACAGGGATTCATGGCTACACCTTC
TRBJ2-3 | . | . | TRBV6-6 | CASRTGLSTDTQYF | TGTGCCAGCAGGACAGGATTAAGCACAGATACGCAGTATTTT
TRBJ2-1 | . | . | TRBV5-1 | CASSIGSGGNERFF | TGCGCCAGCAGCATCGGGAGTGGCGGCAATGAGCGGTTCTTC
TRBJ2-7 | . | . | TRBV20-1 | CSASGQSASYEQYF | TGCAGTGCCTCCGGACAGTCGGCCTCGTACGAGCAGTACTTC
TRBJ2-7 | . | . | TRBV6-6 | CASMEGPLTYEQYF | TGTGCCAGCATGGAGGGCCCTTTGACCTACGAGCAGTACTTC